This T cell receptor beta chain was profiled in a study of blood T cell repertoires in COVID-19. At the level of the study: There were acute and convalescent COVID-19 samples, and they came from the United States, Italy and Spain.

Only in-frame clones appear in the TCRdb table, and some are missing; sequencing was by immunoSEQ multiplex PCR. The sample shows 350,000 to 400,000 clones, 85% to 90% of them seen only once. The CDR3 runs 16 residues. Germline assignment: CDR1 SEHNR and CDR2 FQNEAQ (reference sequence). After removal of 5 bases from V and 0 bases from J, the junction contained 8 bases not matched to a gene. The V gene is TRBV7-9, the J gene TRBJ2-3; 7 positions match TRBD2. Source material: peripheral blood. The receptor comes from a man in his late teens or twenties with active or convalescent COVID-19. The CDR3 spells CASSTAAGDSTDTQYF. The DNA of the CDR3 is TGTGCCAGCAGCACCGCGGCGGGAGATAGCACAGATACGCAGTATTTT.